This T cell receptor (beta chain) derives from a study of beta chain features in type 1 diabetes. The CDR3 spans 15 residues. Germline-derived CDR1 and CDR2 are KGHSH and LQKENI. V was pared by 0 bases and J by 0 bases, with 5 bases between. Overall study findings and caveats: Comparison showed that naive, central memory and Treg TCRB repertoires appeared more similar among patients than among healthy donors.

In this sample, this clone turned up a few times. Its cognate antigen is unknown. Each of the CD4+ naive, central memory, regulatory and stem cell-like memory populations was sorted via CD45RO/CCR7/CD25/CD127/CD95/CD27. The authors reverse transcribed all of the isolated RNA, so sequencing captured expressed TCRB transcripts. Sequenced naive, central memory and regulatory T cell samples produced an average of about 3.57 million reads. Using immunoSEQ multiplex PCR, the repertoire was profiled, and TCRdb retains in-frame clones only, with some absent. Here the sample spans about 930,000 clones, roughly 15% being singletons.

V and J are TRBV18 and TRBJ2-2; no clear D. Sequencing used naive CD4+ T cells from blood. The sequence derives from a woman between 18 and 29 years old in good health. CDR3 DNA: TGTGCCAGCTCACCACCGAACACGAACACCGGGGAGCTGTTTTTT. It specifies CASSPPNTNTGELFF.